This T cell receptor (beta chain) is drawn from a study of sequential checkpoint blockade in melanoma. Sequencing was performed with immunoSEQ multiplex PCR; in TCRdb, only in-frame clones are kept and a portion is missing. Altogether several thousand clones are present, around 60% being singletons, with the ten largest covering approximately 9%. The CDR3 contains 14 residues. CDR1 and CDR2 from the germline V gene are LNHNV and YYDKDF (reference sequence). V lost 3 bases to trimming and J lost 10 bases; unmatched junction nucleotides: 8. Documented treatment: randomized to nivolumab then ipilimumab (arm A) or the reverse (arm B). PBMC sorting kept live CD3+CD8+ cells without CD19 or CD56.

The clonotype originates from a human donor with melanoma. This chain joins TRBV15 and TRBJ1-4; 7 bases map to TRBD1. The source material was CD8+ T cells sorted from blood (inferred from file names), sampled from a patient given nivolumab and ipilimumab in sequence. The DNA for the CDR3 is TGTGCCACCAGCAGGGCAACAGGGGAGGCAAAACTGTTTTTT. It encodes CATSRATGEAKLFF.